This TCR beta chain was retrieved from a study of somatic mutations in cytotoxic T cells in rheumatoid arthritis. As originally analysed: Expanded CD8+ clones from patients, those larger than 1%, seldom had a match among published virus-specific TCRB sequences. TCRdb's copy holds only in-frame clones and misses some; the assay was immunoSEQ multiplex PCR. Clone size and V and J calls were adopted from that table, with D and trimming inferred from the DNA. The data contain roughly 20,000 clones, about four fifths of them seen just once; the ten biggest clones take up approximately 30%. The CDR3 has 12 residues. Per germline, CDR1 LNHDA and CDR2 SQIVND (reference sequence). With 3 bases removed from V and 5 bases from J, the gap between germline ends came to 8 bases. This clone has a handful of counts. Its antigen is not identified. General study findings and limits: Measurement of CD8+ T-cell clonality revealed no significant difference between rheumatoid arthritis patients and age-matched healthy controls.

The chain combines TRBV19 with TRBJ2-7; D not certain. The TCR was taken from an adult with rheumatoid arthritis. Sequenced sample: CD8+ T cells sorted from blood. CDR3 nucleotide sequence: TGTGCCAGTAGTATTGGTGGGAACGAGCAGTACTTC. Residues: CASSIGGNEQYF.